This TCR beta chain was identified in a study of fetal regulatory T cell absence and autoimmunity. Study observations and caveats: Compared with cord blood, pancreas showed oligoclonal TCR enrichment, some clones over 80-fold.

This clone was observed a few times. Its specificity is not known. TCRdb's copy holds only in-frame clones and misses some; the assay was immunoSEQ multiplex PCR. The table records tens of thousands of clones, about four fifths of them present only once. The sequenced material came from cord blood. The sequence came from a newborn boy with IPEX syndrome.

DNA of the CDR3: TGCGCCAGCAGTGAGGAGGGGGCGAACACTGAAGCTTTCTTT. It translates to CASSEEGANTEAFF. V gene TRBV10-1 combines with J gene TRBJ1-1; 7 bases fit TRBD1. This CDR3 is 14 amino acids long. Germline values: CDR1 WNHNN, CDR2 SYGVQD (reference sequence). J was trimmed by 1 base and V by 2 bases; bases with no gene match: 1.